The rows below give T cell receptor beta chains drawn from one sample of a study of beta chain features in type 1 diabetes. The repertoire was sequenced with immunoSEQ multiplex PCR; TCRdb's copy has only in-frame clones and lacks some. The profile shows approximately 240,000 clones, 16% of them singletons. Sequencing used naive CD4+ T cells from blood. The receptor set was obtained from a man aged 25 to 40 with type 1 diabetes. The CDR3 runs from the conserved cysteine through the conserved F or W. The D gene is left open where the match is weak.

NA	TRBV30	CAWALGAGSTDTQYF
NA	TRBV4-2	CASSQDKAAPYGYTF
TRBD2	TRBV27	CASRLSGRGGSDTQYF
NA	TRBV20-1	CSARVGREQYF
TRBD1	TRBV29-1	CSARQGRDTGELFF
NA	TRBV29-1	CSVVQYSTDTQYF
NA	TRBV6-1	CASSEGGFTDTQYF
NA	TRBV29-1	CSVEATPGQFF
NA	TRBV18	CASSPRSDEQFF
TRBD2	TRBV27	CASSLVGLASNEQFF
TRBD1	TRBV7-9	CASSQGVDTEAFF
TRBD1	TRBV10-3	CAISLGTGITGELFF
TRBD2	TRBV28	CASSFPGGPYNEQFF
NA	TRBV14	CASSRYTALSYEQYF
TRBD2	TRBV4-1	CASSQERLAGGGWKTQYF
TRBD2	TRBV10-3	CAISEREDEQYF
NA	TRBV25-1	CASSQNLDGELFF
NA	TRBV5-1	CASSPGAGFNTGELFF
NA	TRBV11-2	CASSSSRDTQYF
NA	TRBV28	CASSLSGYEQYF
TRBD1	TRBV4-3	CASSHTGTESYEQYF
NA	TRBV7-2	CASSLARLGQAFF
TRBD2	TRBV28	CASSLSGGQETQYF
TRBD1	TRBV15	CATSREGQRSEQYF
NA	TRBV29-1	CSARGTHGNTGELFF
NA	TRBV4-3	CASSFDTANVLTF
NA	TRBV7-9	CASSLAPKEQFF